What follows are 3 T cell receptor beta chains derived from one specimen sequenced in a study of T cell changes during pregnancy in multiple sclerosis. Libraries were prepared by immunoSEQ multiplex PCR; TCRdb keeps only in-frame clonotypes and omits some of them. Counted here are fewer than 25,000 clones, 75% to 90% occurring once; the ten biggest clones make up about 5.9%. The source was CD8+ T cells from peripheral blood mononuclear cells, collected in the third trimester of pregnancy. These receptor sequences come from a female donor in good health, enrolled as a control in a pregnancy study.

The genes are TRBV14 and TRBJ2-3; 7 bases map to TRBD2. This CDR3 has 14 amino acids. In germline, CDR1 is SGHDN, CDR2 FVKESK. Trimming removed 4 bases from V and 6 bases from J; junction bases left unmatched: 7. The CDR3: CASSRWGGLDTQYF. Written as DNA, the CDR3 is TGTGCCAGCAGCCGCTGGGGAGGGTTGGATACGCAGTATTTT.

The chain is built from TRBV2 and TRBJ2-2, with no clear D. From germline, CDR1 is SNHLY and CDR2 FYNNEI. This CDR3 contains 16 residues. V dropped 5 bases and J dropped 6 bases, with 19 bases sitting between them. CDR3 DNA sequence: TGTGCCAGCAGTCGTATCGGTTCTAGTTCCTCCGGGGAGCTGTTTTTT. Amino acids: CASSRIGSSSSGELFF.

The rearrangement uses TRBV7-3 and TRBJ2-2; perhaps TRBD2 as D (6 bases). The germline V gene has CDR1 SGHTA and CDR2 FQGTGA. The length of the CDR3 is 17 residues. Trimming cost V 0 bases and J 7 bases, with 18 bases left between them. CDR3 bases: TGTGCCAGCAGCTTAACGCGGGAATCCGGGTTAAGCGGGGAGCTGTTTTTT. This codes for CASSLTRESGLSGELFF.